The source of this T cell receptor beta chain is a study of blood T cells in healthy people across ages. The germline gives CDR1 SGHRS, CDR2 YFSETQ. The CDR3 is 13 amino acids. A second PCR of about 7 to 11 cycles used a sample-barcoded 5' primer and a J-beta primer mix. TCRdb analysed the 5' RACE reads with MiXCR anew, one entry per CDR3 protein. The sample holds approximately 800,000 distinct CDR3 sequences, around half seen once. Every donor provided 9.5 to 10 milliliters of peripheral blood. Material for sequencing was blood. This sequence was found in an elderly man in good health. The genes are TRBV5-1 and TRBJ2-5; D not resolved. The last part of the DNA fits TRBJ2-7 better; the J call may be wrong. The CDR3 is CASKEASPYEQYF. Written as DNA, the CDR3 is TGCGCCAGCAAAGAGGCGAGCCCCTACGAGCAGTACTTC.